The 8 T cell receptor beta chains below all came from one sample that was sequenced in a study of Ad26.COV2.S vaccination and SARS-CoV-2 variants. Profiling relied on immunoSEQ multiplex PCR, and the TCRdb table lists in-frame clones only, not all of them. The table records almost 400,000 clones, around nine tenths of them present only once. Treatment specified: 19 received Ad26.COV2.S at low or high dose, single or two shots; 5 received placebo; per-sample allocation not given. The study sampled participants on day 63 after the first vaccine or placebo injection. The sample here was peripheral blood, taken in a trial of Ad26.COV2.S vaccine versus placebo. The receptors originated from a person aged 18-65 years who received the Ad26.COV2.S COVID-19 vaccine or a placebo.

The chain links TRBV6-2 or TRBV6-3 to TRBJ1-1, with D uncertain. Germline-derived CDR1 and CDR2 are MNHEY and SVGEGT. The V end was cut by 2 bases, the J end by 1 base, with 8 bases between. The length of the CDR3 is 14 residues. CDR3 amino acids: CASSYAWGNTEAFF. In nucleotides, the CDR3 is TGTGCCAGCAGTTACGCCTGGGGGAACACTGAAGCTTTCTTT.

V usage is TRBV27 and J usage is TRBJ2-1; D may be TRBD1 or TRBD2 (5 bases each). CDR1 MNHEY and CDR2 SMNVEV come from the germline V gene (reference sequence). The CDR3 is 13 amino acids. Trimming removed 2 bases from V and 8 bases from J, with 10 bases in between. The CDR3 region has the DNA TGTGCCAGCAGTTTAATTTTGGGGGATGAGCAGTTCTTC. It specifies CASSLILGDEQFF.

This chain uses TRBV27 with TRBJ1-4, with D uncertain. Germline V gene data show CDR1 as MNHEY and CDR2 as SMNVEV (reference sequence). V was shortened by 8 bases and J by 8 bases, with 18 bases between the two germline ends. The CDR3 loop spans 14 amino acids. The CDR3 protein is CASPKHCLGEKLFF. CDR3 DNA: TGTGCCAGCCCCAAGCACTGCTTGGGCGAAAAACTGTTTTTT.

V and J are TRBV19 and TRBJ2-4, with 12 bases that match TRBD2. CDR1 is LNHDA, CDR2 SQIVND, per germline (reference sequence). The ends lost 6 bases at V and 4 bases at J; junction bases unmatched: 4. This CDR3 contains 15 residues. The CDR3 bases are TGTGCCAGTAGCCTAGCGGGAGGGGGAAAAAACATTCAGTACTTC. The encoded protein is CASSLAGGGKNIQYF.

The V gene is TRBV30, the J gene TRBJ2-1; possible D gene TRBD1, 6 bases. The CDR3 extends over 14 amino acids. The V gene lost 2 bases and the J gene lost 0 bases, with 8 bases spanning the gap. Germline V lookup: CDR1 GTSNPN, CDR2 SVGIG (reference sequence). The CDR3 DNA sequence: TGTGCCTGGAGTCAGGGGAGCTCCTACAATGAGCAGTTCTTC. Its protein product is CAWSQGSSYNEQFF.

This clone was found a few times. J is TRBJ1-6 and V is TRBV5-1; TRBD1 aligns across 9 bases. The CDR3 extends over 15 amino acids. V was clipped by 4 bases and J by 6 bases; unmatched bases: 5. Germline V lookup: CDR1 SGHRS, CDR2 YFSETQ. The CDR3 nucleotides read TGCGCCAGCAGCACAGGGACAGGGTCTAATTCACCCCTCCACTTT. Residues: CASSTGTGSNSPLHF.

This clone was observed a single time. The chain is built from TRBV28 and TRBJ2-1, with 15 bases fitting TRBD2. This CDR3 comprises 17 residues. Losses at the gene ends were 5 bases for V and 5 bases for J; bases not matched to a gene: 7. Germline V CDR1 and CDR2: MDHEN, SYDVKM. CDR3 DNA sequence: TGTGCCAGCAGTCCAGGGACTAGCGGGAGGTGGAACAATGAGCAGTTCTTC. Protein product: CASSPGTSGRWNNEQFF.

This clone was detected only once. The gene calls are TRBV30 and TRBJ1-2; D unresolved. From germline, CDR1 is GTSNPN and CDR2 SVGIG (reference sequence). V lost 1 base to trimming and J lost 4 bases, with 10 bases between them. There are 13 residues in the CDR3. Written as DNA, the CDR3 is TGTGCCTGGAGTGACCGGGAAACCTATGGCTACACCTTC. It encodes CAWSDRETYGYTF.